The 25 T cell receptor beta chains given below trace back to one sample, sequenced in a study of blood T cell repertoires in COVID-19. Data came from immunoSEQ multiplex PCR; TCRdb stores just in-frame clones and leaves some out. The sample shows 45,000 to 50,000 clones, 83% of them seen only once. The material sequenced was peripheral blood. Receptors originate from a man aged 80 or over in a cohort sampled during active COVID-19.

A single count supports this clone. This chain uses TRBV7-9 with TRBJ1-2; possible D gene TRBD1, 5 bases. The germline gives CDR1 SEHNR, CDR2 FQNEAQ (reference sequence). Trimming took 0 bases from V and 4 from J, leaving 12 bases between them. This CDR3 region has 15 residues. The CDR3 DNA reads as TGTGCCAGCAGCTTAGCGGGGCAGGAAGCCTATGGCTACACCTTC. It encodes CASSLAGQEAYGYTF.

The CDR3 spells CASSSSAGVSEQYF. The CDR3 DNA reads as TGTGCCAGCAGCTCGTCAGCGGGAGTTTCCGAGCAGTACTTC. The chain is built from TRBV11-2 and TRBJ2-7, with 8 bases aligning to TRBD2. V trimming: 4 bases; J trimming: 6 bases; junction bases outside the gene matches: 8. The germline gives CDR1 SGHAT, CDR2 FQNNGV. The CDR3 is made up of 14 amino acids.

This sequence joins TRBV9 and TRBJ2-5; tentative D call: TRBD2 (6 bases). This CDR3 is built from 14 residues. The germline V gene has CDR1 SGDLS and CDR2 YYNGEE. V lost 0 bases and J lost 4, with 10 bases in between. For the CDR3, the DNA is TGTGCCAGCAGCGTAGGTGGGGGAGGAGAGACCCAGTACTTC. This sequence encodes CASSVGGGGETQYF.

In this sample, this clone turned up once. J is TRBJ1-1 and V is TRBV3-1 (or the pseudogene TRBV3-2), with 8 bases identical to TRBD1. From germline, CDR1 is LGHDT and CDR2 YNNKEL (reference sequence). CDR3 length: 18 amino acids. V was pared by 1 base and J by 1 base, with 11 bases of the junction left unmatched. CDR3 protein: CASSQARPGGVGNTEAFF. CDR3 nucleotides: TGTGCCAGCAGCCAAGCCCGGCCAGGGGGCGTGGGGAACACTGAAGCTTTCTTT.

CDR3 in amino acids: CASSPSTNNQPQHF. In DNA form, the CDR3 reads TGTGCCAGCTCACCTTCGACTAACAATCAGCCCCAGCATTTT. This chain joins TRBV18 and TRBJ1-5; D unresolved. The CDR3 is 14 amino acids. V was clipped by 3 bases and J by 3 bases, with 9 bases between them. In germline, CDR1 is KGHSH, CDR2 LQKENI.

The chain links TRBV5-1 to TRBJ2-1; 9 nucleotides match TRBD1. V shed 1 base and J 6 bases; nucleotides not matched to a gene: 8. Germline CDR1 SGHRS, CDR2 YFSETQ. The CDR3 spans 16 residues. CDR3 nucleotides: TGCGCCAGCAGCTTGAGCCCCCCGGGACAGGGCAATGAGCAGTTCTTC. Translation gives CASSLSPPGQGNEQFF.

The chain links TRBV29-1 to TRBJ1-2; 9 nucleotides match TRBD1. This CDR3 region has 14 residues. V gave up 6 bases and J gave up 5 bases; unmatched junction bases: 10. Germline CDR1 reads SQVTM; CDR2 reads ANQGSEA. The chain's CDR3 is CSVQGDREVYGYTF. CDR3 DNA sequence: TGCAGCGTCCAGGGGGACAGGGAGGTGTATGGCTACACCTTC.

J is TRBJ1-2 and V is TRBV6-1; D is unresolved. Germline CDR1 is MNHNS and CDR2 is SASEGT. V lost 0 bases and J 2 bases, leaving 7 bases between the germline ends. The CDR3 length is 14 residues. The CDR3, as DNA: TGTGCCAGCAGTGAAGCGGGCCAGAACTATGGCTACACCTTC. It specifies CASSEAGQNYGYTF.

The CDR3 nucleotides read TGTGCCAGCAGCTCCAAAACGGCGAGCGGGAGGGCCAGCTCCTACAATGAGCAGTTCTTC. This sequence encodes CASSSKTASGRASSYNEQFF. This chain links TRBV11-3 with TRBJ2-1, with TRBD2 identical over 10 bases. The CDR3 is 20 residues long. The V gene's germline CDR1 is SGHNT and CDR2 YENEEA. Unmatched junction bases numbered 15, after V lost 4 bases and J lost 0 bases. Full variable domain (remainder filled in from reference TRBV11-3 and TRBJ2-1): EAGVVQSPRYKIIEKKQPVAFWCNPISGHNTLYWYLQNLGQGPELLIRYENEEAVDDSQLPKDRFSAERLKGVDSTLKIQPAELGDSAVYLCASSSKTASGRASSYNEQFFGPGTRLTVL.

The genes are TRBV5-1 and TRBJ2-7; maybe TRBD2 (6 bases). The ends were cut back, 3 bases at V and 3 bases at J, with 25 bases in the middle. Per the germline V gene, CDR1 is SGHRS and CDR2 is YFSETQ. The length of the CDR3 is 18 residues. DNA for the CDR3: TGCGCCAGCAGCTCTGGGTGGGGGACTCAGCGGTCTCGCTACGAGCAGTACTTC. Translating it yields CASSSGWGTQRSRYEQYF. Full variable domain (remainder filled in from reference TRBV5-1 and TRBJ2-7): KAGVTQTPRYLIKTRGQQVTLSCSPISGHRSVSWYQQTPGQGLQFLFEYFSETQRNKGNFPGRFSGRQFSNSRSEMNVSTLELGDSALYLCASSSGWGTQRSRYEQYFGPGTRLTVT.

The chain couples TRBV2 to TRBJ1-2; TRBD1 matches at 7 bases. Germline CDR1 and CDR2: SNHLY and FYNNEI. The J segment lost 2 bases and the V segment lost 7 bases, leaving 1 base of the junction unmatched. This CDR3 contains 12 residues. The CDR3 sequence: CASKDRNYGYTF. The CDR3 DNA reads TGTGCCAGCAAGGACAGGAACTATGGCTACACCTTC.

The CDR3 nucleotides are TGTGCCAGCAGTTACCCCGCCAGGCGCTCTAACTATGGCTACACCTTC. Amino acids: CASSYPARRSNYGYTF. The genes are TRBV6-2 or TRBV6-3 and TRBJ1-2; D is ambiguous. Trimming pared 2 bases from V and 0 bases from J, leaving 13 bases between. The length of the CDR3 is 16 residues. Germline assignment: CDR1 MNHEY and CDR2 SVGEGT.

The gene calls are TRBV28 and TRBJ2-5; 11 nucleotides match TRBD2. Germline lookup yields CDR1 MDHEN and CDR2 SYDVKM. V trimming: 4 bases; J trimming: 5 bases; junction bases outside the gene matches: 3. This CDR3 is 14 amino acids long. Here the CDR3 DNA reads TGTGCCAGCAGTTCTAGCGGGAGGCGGGAGACCCAGTACTTC. It translates to CASSSSGRRETQYF.

This clone occurred once. The V call is TRBV18, the J call TRBJ1-3; D gene ambiguous. The CDR3 spans 16 residues. Trimming took 6 bases from V and 1 from J, leaving 16 bases between them. Per the germline V gene, CDR1 is KGHSH and CDR2 is LQKENI. This CDR3 is CASSPPRAFSGNTIYF. CDR3 nucleotide sequence: TGTGCCAGCTCTCCCCCCCGAGCTTTTTCTGGAAACACCATATATTTT.

This sequence joins TRBV5-1 and TRBJ2-3; TRBD2 agrees at 11 bases. The CDR3 covers 16 residues. Germline CDR1 is SGHRS and CDR2 is YFSETQ. Unmatched junction bases numbered 7, after V lost 3 bases and J lost 4 bases. This CDR3 is CASSWGLAAGADTQYF. The CDR3 nucleotides are TGCGCCAGCAGCTGGGGACTAGCGGCGGGGGCAGATACGCAGTATTTT.

J is TRBJ2-5 and V is TRBV5-1; a possible D gene is TRBD1 (5 bases). V was pared by 0 bases and J by 2 bases, with 5 bases between. The germline gives CDR1 SGHRS, CDR2 YFSETQ. This CDR3 is built from 13 residues. CDR3 in amino acids: CASSLDRQETQYF. The DNA for the CDR3 is TGCGCCAGCAGCTTGGACAGGCAAGAGACCCAGTACTTC. Complete variable domain (other parts from reference TRBV5-1 and TRBJ2-5): KAGVTQTPRYLIKTRGQQVTLSCSPISGHRSVSWYQQTPGQGLQFLFEYFSETQRNKGNFPGRFSGRQFSNSRSEMNVSTLELGDSALYLCASSLDRQETQYFGPGTRLLVL.

The CDR3, as DNA: TGTGCCAGCAGCACAACTAGCGGGAGTGGCGAGCAGTACTTC. It codes for CASSTTSGSGEQYF. The gene calls are TRBV5-4 and TRBJ2-7, with 11 bases identical to TRBD2. The CDR3 is 14 residues long. Trimming took 4 bases from V and 6 from J; bases not matched to a gene: 6. Looked up from germline, CDR1 is SGHNT and CDR2 is YYREEE (reference sequence).

This chain links TRBV28 with TRBJ2-1, with 12 bases matching TRBD1. The CDR3 covers 15 residues. Unmatched junction bases numbered 11, after V lost 5 bases and J lost 12 bases. CDR1 and CDR2 from the germline V gene are MDHEN and SYDVKM. CDR3 protein: CASSVGTGGAGRQFF. Written as DNA, the CDR3 is TGTGCCAGCAGTGTGGGGACAGGGGGCGCGGGACGGCAGTTCTTC.

The chain employs TRBV28 and TRBJ1-3; TRBD1 matches at 12 bases. The CDR3 runs 15 residues. The V gene's germline CDR1 is MDHEN and CDR2 SYDVKM. J gave up 2 bases and V 10 bases, and 6 bases lay outside the gene matches. CDR3 loop: CATSGQGAPGNTIYF. The DNA for the CDR3 is TGTGCCACTTCGGGACAGGGGGCGCCTGGAAACACCATATATTTT. The whole variable domain, filled in from reference TRBV28 and TRBJ1-3, reads DVKVTQSSRYLVKRTGEKVFLECVQDMDHENMFWYRQDPGLGLRLIYFSYDVKMKEKGDIPEGYSVSREKKERFSLILESASTNQTSMYLCATSGQGAPGNTIYFGEGSWLTVV.

This sequence joins TRBV9 and TRBJ1-2; D possibly corresponds to TRBD1 (6 bases). CDR1 is SGDLS and CDR2 is YYNGEE in the germline V gene. The CDR3 is made up of 15 amino acids. V lost 0 bases, J lost 4 bases, and 13 bases lay in between. In nucleotides, the CDR3 is TGTGCCAGCAGCGTAGGGCTGGGGGCGGGCTATGGCTACACCTTC. This translates into CASSVGLGAGYGYTF. The variable domain in full, with the rest retrieved from reference TRBV9 and TRBJ1-2, is DSGVTQTPKHLITATGQRVTLRCSPRSGDLSVYWYQQSLDQGLQFLIQYYNGEERAKGNILERFSAQQFPDLHSELNLSSLELGDSALYFCASSVGLGAGYGYTFGSGTRLTVV.

This rearrangement joins TRBV10-1 to TRBJ2-2; TRBD1 is a possible D gene (7 bases). Looked up from germline, CDR1 is WNHNN and CDR2 is SYGVQD (reference sequence). Between the trimmed V and J ends, which lost 2 bases and 3 bases, there was a span of 10 bases. The CDR3 totals 15 residues. CDR3 protein: CASSEVRGDTGELFF. CDR3 nucleotide sequence: TGCGCCAGCAGTGAGGTCAGGGGGGACACCGGGGAGCTGTTTTTT.

V gene TRBV28 combines with J gene TRBJ2-7; 10 bases map to TRBD2. CDR3 length: 16 residues. J was trimmed by 6 bases and V by 4 bases; bases with no gene match: 12. Germline assignment: CDR1 MDHEN and CDR2 SYDVKM. In DNA form, the CDR3 reads TGTGCCAGCAGTTCGCCAACTAGCGGGGTACCGGGCGAGCAGTACTTC. It is translated as CASSSPTSGVPGEQYF.

The chain carries TRBV20-1 and TRBJ1-1; D is ambiguous. CDR1 DFQATT and CDR2 SNEGSKA come from the germline V gene (reference sequence). The V end was cut by 5 bases, the J end by 8 bases, with 12 bases between. The CDR3 contains 11 residues. CDR3 sequence: CSAFTGIEAFF. Written as DNA, the CDR3 is TGCAGTGCTTTCACGGGGATCGAAGCTTTCTTT.

The chain's CDR3 is CAWSQQGNEQYF. The CDR3 DNA sequence: TGTGCCTGGAGTCAACAGGGGAACGAGCAGTACTTC. The rearrangement links TRBV30 to TRBJ2-7; 7 nucleotides align to TRBD1. The CDR3 contains 12 residues. Germline values: CDR1 GTSNPN, CDR2 SVGIG (reference sequence). Unmatched junction bases numbered 3, after V lost 2 bases and J lost 5 bases.

The chain employs TRBV6-5 and TRBJ1-3; TRBD1 matches 7 bases. CDR3 size: 14 residues. CDR1 MNHEY and CDR2 SVGAGI come from the germline V gene. V was clipped by 0 bases and J by 4 bases; unmatched bases: 0. The CDR3, as DNA: TGTGCCAGCAGTTACTCGACAGGGGGAAACACCATATATTTT. It encodes CASSYSTGGNTIYF.